The 8 T cell receptor beta chains below come from one sample, sequenced in a study of monozygotic twins with inflammatory bowel disease. No DNA is given; TCRdb re-called the 5' RACE reads and lists each CDR3 protein once. The sample features around 210,000 distinct CDR3 sequences, with around 7.7% in its top ten. The material sequenced was blood. The receptors stem from a human donor with ulcerative colitis or Crohn's disease, or a healthy co-twin of an affected twin (not recorded which).

The CDR3: CASSLGYSTSNQPQHF. The gene calls are TRBV7-8 and TRBJ1-5. The CDR3 sequence is 16 residues long. Per the germline V gene, CDR1 is SGHVS and CDR2 is FQNEAQ.

The chain recombines TRBV20-1 with TRBJ1-5; as DNA is missing, the TRBD1 call by TCRdb cannot be tested. Germline CDR1 DFQATT, CDR2 SNEGSKA (reference sequence). This CDR3 spans 14 amino acids. The CDR3 here is CSARFGTGKQPQHF.

CDR3 residues: CSARVGSPNEQFF. This chain links TRBV20-1 with TRBJ2-1. The CDR3 totals 13 residues. CDR1 and CDR2 (germline): DFQATT, SNEGSKA (reference sequence).

This sequence joins TRBV12-3 or TRBV12-4 and TRBJ1-2; TCRdb's D call, TRBD1, is unchecked because there is no DNA. CDR3 size: 15 residues. CDR3 region: CASSPFRDSSYGYTF.

The rearrangement links TRBV19 to TRBJ1-5. CDR1 is LNHDA, CDR2 SQIVND, per germline (reference sequence). The CDR3 consists of 12 residues. The CDR3 here is CASSNRAQPQHF.

The chain carries TRBV27 and TRBJ2-1; with no DNA, the TCRdb D assignment of TRBD2 cannot be verified. The germline gives CDR1 MNHEY, CDR2 SMNVEV (reference sequence). The CDR3 extends over 16 amino acids. The CDR3 reads CASTPWGSGSYNEQFF.

V usage is TRBV18 and J usage is TRBJ2-2; checking the TCRdb D call of TRBD1 is not possible without DNA. In germline, CDR1 is KGHSH, CDR2 LQKENI. This CDR3 is 16 amino acids long. The CDR3: CASSQTPTGHTGELFF.

The chain uses TRBV24-1 and TRBJ2-1; checking the TCRdb D call of TRBD1 is not possible without DNA. The CDR3 totals 18 residues. Germline lookup yields CDR1 KGHDR and CDR2 SFDVKD. The CDR3 sequence is CAIIHERQVASVYNEQFF.